This T cell receptor (beta chain) was sequenced for a study of T cell repertoires in cytomegalovirus infection (dated 2019 in TCRdb). General notes on the study: The peptide stimulations were aimed at well-studied HLA-B-restricted epitopes as well as recently identified HLA-C-restricted CMV epitopes, whose presentation resists viral immunomodulation. The HLA type of each donor mattered for the analysis, because public TCR beta signatures pointed to carriage of CMV infection along with the matching HLA type.

This clonotype was recorded many times. Its antigen has not been determined. The sample holds no much larger clone one base away, and base qualities are not on file. The investigation overall reported the following: The ex vivo response was dominated by HLA-C-restricted CMV-specific TCR beta clonotypes, which also provided the single most frequent clonotype in two of eight donors. In both this cohort and an independent cohort of a few hundred donors, the cumulative frequency of public TCR beta family members distinguished carriers of CMV infection plus the relevant HLA type.

Sequencing relied on an Illumina HiSeq 1500. The raw public data were reprocessed by TCRdb itself: fastp quality trimming at Q25, MiXCR clonotype calling, in-frame beta chains only. Duplicate CDR3 protein sequences are folded into a single record with the most common DNA and genes. This sample comprises 300,000 or so distinct CDR3 sequences, just under 25% of them detected only once. Of the sample, about an eighth is held by the ten largest clones. The label giving this sample's treatment or condition can be read as: in vitro stimulation with specific CMV peptide epitopes to enrich CMV-specific T cells. The germline V gene encodes CDR1 SGHTA and CDR2 FQGNSA. The CDR3 covers 14 residues, taking in both the cysteine and the phenylalanine. Just the 42-base CDR3 DNA is kept, in frame starting at base 1. V and J are truncated by 5 bases and 8 bases respectively, leaving an intervening sequence of 16 bases.

In this chain, TRBV7-2 is recombined with TRBJ1-5, with no confident D gene call. This sequence was found in a human donor in good health (CMV status not recorded). Some clones in this sample may be carry-over from other donors' samples. Material: cultured PBMCs, obtained from culture after CMV antigen stimulation. The DNA reads TGTGCCAGCAGCGCAGACGGGAGTTGGGAGCCCCAGCATTTT. It specifies CASSADGSWEPQHF.